The clone carrying this T cell receptor beta chain is a singleton in its sample. This entry is derived from a study of blood T cell repertoires in COVID-19. Across the whole study: Researchers got acute and convalescent COVID-19 samples from the United States, Italy and Spain. T cells, B-cell-depleted T cells, or PBMCs supplied cDNA or gDNA.

Germline V gene data show CDR1 as MNHNY and CDR2 as SVGAGI (reference sequence). There are 17 residues in the CDR3. Trimming removed 5 bases from V and 0 bases from J, with 17 bases in between. In the authors' methods: Estimation of nucleated cell counts relied on the amplification of reference gene primers. Clones were sequenced by immunoSEQ multiplex PCR, and TCRdb holds only the in-frame ones, with some missing. Clonal size and the V and J genes are those of that table, whereas D and trimming came from the DNA. The sample records tens of thousands of clones, around nine tenths being singletons. This clonotype was sampled from a man in his 70s with acute or convalescent COVID-19. Source material: peripheral blood. The chain uses TRBV6-6 and TRBJ1-5; D uncertain. For the CDR3, the DNA is TGTGCCAGCAGTCTAGGAGATGGTATGTATAGCAATCAGCCCCAGCATTTT. This translates into CASSLGDGMYSNQPQHF.